The 14 T cell receptor beta chains presented below share a single source sample, sequenced in a study of cytomegalovirus exposure and HLA in healthy donors. PCR used 60 Vbeta primers and 13 Jbeta primers. Repertoires were generated with immunoSEQ multiplex PCR, while TCRdb's copy carries only in-frame clones and drops some. Among about 160,000 clones listed, roughly 76% were seen once. The sequencing input was PBMCs. The source of these receptors is a human donor in good health.

Turning to this clone: The identical CDR3 is also encoded by other nucleotide sequences in the sample. The V call is TRBV11-2, the J call TRBJ1-1; D is unresolved. The V end lost 1 base, the J end lost 1 base, and 4 bases lay between the germline ends. This CDR3 region has 13 residues. Germline-derived CDR1 and CDR2 are SGHAT and FQNNGV. The CDR3 protein is CASSLGGNTEAFF. As DNA, the CDR3 is TGTGCCAGCAGCTTAGGAGGGAACACTGAAGCTTTCTTT.

The chain joins TRBV27 to TRBJ2-7; TRBD1 matches 8 bases. Germline CDR1 is MNHEY and CDR2 is SMNVEV (reference sequence). V lost 5 bases to trimming and J lost 4 bases; unmatched junction nucleotides: 7. This CDR3 spans 14 amino acids. CDR3 sequence: CASSRTGFNYEQYF. The CDR3 coding sequence is TGTGCCAGCAGTCGGACAGGGTTTAATTACGAGCAGTACTTC.

The chain uses TRBV7-3 and TRBJ2-1; 8 positions agree with TRBD2. The germline gives CDR1 SGHTA, CDR2 FQGTGA. The CDR3 runs 16 residues. The junction had 3 bases not matched to a gene; V was cut back by 1 base and J by 1 base. CDR3 in amino acids: CASSLNAGGSYNEQFF. The CDR3 DNA reads TGTGCCAGCAGCTTAAATGCGGGGGGTTCCTACAATGAGCAGTTCTTC.

The chain has TRBV5-5 and TRBJ1-1, with D unresolved. The CDR3 spans 13 residues. Germline-derived CDR1 and CDR2 are SGHKS and YYEKEE (reference sequence). V was clipped by 4 bases and J by 2 bases, with 9 bases between them. CDR3 amino acids: CASSGLTNTEAFF. CDR3 DNA: TGTGCCAGCAGCGGGCTGACAAACACTGAAGCTTTCTTT.

The chain combines TRBV6-1 with TRBJ2-5; possible D gene TRBD1, 5 bases. With the DNA end fitting TRBJ2-7 better, the J assignment may be wrong. The CDR3 length is 13 residues. CDR1 and CDR2 (germline): MNHNS, SASEGT. The CDR3 DNA sequence: TGTGCCGGCACCGACAGTGCCCCCTACGAGCAGTACTTC. It codes for CAGTDSAPYEQYF.

Here the CDR3 reads CASSYSLNTEAFF. The CDR3 DNA reads as TGTGCCAGCAGTTACTCGCTAAACACTGAAGCTTTCTTT. The chain links TRBV6-5 to TRBJ1-1; D gene ambiguous. Germline assignment: CDR1 MNHEY and CDR2 SVGAGI. The CDR3 is 13 residues long. V lost 0 bases and J lost 2, with 4 bases in between.

This clone was recorded once. This chain joins TRBV5-1 and TRBJ2-1; TRBD2 agrees at 10 bases. The germline CDR1 and CDR2 sequences are SGHRS and YFSETQ. The CDR3 length is 18 residues. The junction had 11 bases not matched to a gene; V was cut back by 1 base and J by 4 bases. The CDR3: CASSLPSGGAVAYNEQFF. In DNA form, the CDR3 reads TGCGCCAGCAGCTTGCCAAGCGGGGGGGCAGTGGCTTACAATGAGCAGTTCTTC. Full variable domain (remainder filled in from reference TRBV5-1 and TRBJ2-1): KAGVTQTPRYLIKTRGQQVTLSCSPISGHRSVSWYQQTPGQGLQFLFEYFSETQRNKGNFPGRFSGRQFSNSRSEMNVSTLELGDSALYLCASSLPSGGAVAYNEQFFGPGTRLTVL.

The gene calls are TRBV29-1 and TRBJ1-5; D unresolved. Trimming cost V 7 bases and J 5 bases, with 9 bases left between them. From germline, CDR1 is SQVTM and CDR2 ANQGSEA. There are 11 residues in the CDR3. The CDR3 DNA sequence: TGCAGCGCCGCGAGGGATCAGCCCCAGCATTTT. Amino acids: CSAARDQPQHF. Full variable domain (missing parts from reference TRBV29-1 and TRBJ1-5): SAVISQKPSRDICQRGTSLTIQCQVDSQVTMMFWYRQQPGQSLTLIATANQGSEATYESGFVIDKFPISRPNLTFSTLTVSNMSPEDSSIYLCSAARDQPQHFGDGTRLSIL.

The V gene is TRBV4-2, the J gene TRBJ2-7; 8 bases line up with TRBD1. This CDR3 is built from 16 residues. The germline V gene has CDR1 LGHNA and CDR2 YNFKEQ. The ends lost 0 bases at V and 3 bases at J; junction bases unmatched: 7. CDR3 in amino acids: CASSQDGDRPFYEQYF. In nucleotides, the CDR3 is TGTGCCAGCAGCCAAGATGGGGACAGGCCCTTCTACGAGCAGTACTTC.

V and J are TRBV7-2 and TRBJ2-7; D might be TRBD2 (6 bases). The length of the CDR3 is 14 residues. Germline loops: CDR1 SGHTA, CDR2 FQGNSA. The ends were cut back, 5 bases at V and 2 bases at J, with 13 bases in the middle. CDR3 bases: TGTGCCAGCAGCCCCACGGGACTGACCTACGAGCAGTACTTC. Translated, it gives CASSPTGLTYEQYF.

The V call is TRBV6-5, the J call TRBJ1-1; unclear D gene. Between the trimmed V and J ends, which lost 7 bases and 0 bases, there was a span of 15 bases. In germline, CDR1 is MNHEY, CDR2 SVGAGI. The CDR3 runs 15 residues. As DNA, the CDR3 is TGTGCCAGCACCCCCTCGGGAGGCTTGAACACTGAAGCTTTCTTT. This codes for CASTPSGGLNTEAFF.

Details on this clone: In the same sample, other DNA sequences code for this CDR3. CDR3 loop: CASSHPGQGQETQYF. CDR3 nucleotides: TGCGCCAGCAGCCATCCGGGACAGGGGCAGGAGACCCAGTACTTC. This rearrangement joins TRBV4-1 to TRBJ2-5; the match to TRBD1 covers 10 bases. This CDR3 is built from 15 residues. Trimming at V came to 3 bases and at J to 5 bases, leaving 6 bases not matched to a gene. Per the germline V gene, CDR1 is MGHRA and CDR2 is YSYEKL.

This chain connects TRBV18 to TRBJ1-2; 7 bases match TRBD1. The V segment lost 6 bases and the J segment 4 bases; nucleotides outside the gene matches: 5. This CDR3 is built from 13 residues. The germline V gene encodes CDR1 KGHSH and CDR2 LQKENI. The CDR3 nucleotides are TGTGCCAGCTCTATGGGACAGATCTATGGCTACACCTTC. It is translated as CASSMGQIYGYTF.

The chain combines TRBV6-6 with TRBJ1-2, with D possibly matching TRBD1 (6 bases). The germline CDR1 and CDR2 sequences are MNHNY and SVGAGI (reference sequence). V gave up 5 bases and J gave up 10 bases, with 17 bases separating them. The CDR3 length is 13 residues. The CDR3 sequence: CASSLRTVQDYTF. CDR3 nucleotides: TGTGCCAGCAGTCTTCGGACAGTACAGGACTACACCTTC.